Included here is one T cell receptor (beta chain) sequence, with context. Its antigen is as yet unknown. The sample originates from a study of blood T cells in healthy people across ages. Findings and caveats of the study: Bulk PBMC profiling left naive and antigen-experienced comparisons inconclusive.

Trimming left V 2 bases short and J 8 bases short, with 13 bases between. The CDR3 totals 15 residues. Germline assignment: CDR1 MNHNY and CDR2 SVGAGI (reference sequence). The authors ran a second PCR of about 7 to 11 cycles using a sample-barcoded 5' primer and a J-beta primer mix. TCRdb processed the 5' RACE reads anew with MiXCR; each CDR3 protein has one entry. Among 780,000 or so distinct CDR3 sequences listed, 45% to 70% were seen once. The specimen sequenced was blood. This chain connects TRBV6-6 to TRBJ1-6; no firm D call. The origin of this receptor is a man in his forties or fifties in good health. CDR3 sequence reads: CASSYDPKRDSPLHF. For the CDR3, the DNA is TGTGCCAGCAGTTACGACCCGAAGCGGGATTCACCCCTCCACTTT.